This TCR beta chain was profiled in a study of cytomegalovirus exposure and HLA in healthy donors. Regarding the study as a whole: Later analysis suggested links between common viral pathogens and several top significant clusters. It was 164 TCR beta chains that were listed as cytomegalovirus-associated.

V gave up 4 bases and J gave up 5 bases, with 20 bases separating them. Germline loops: CDR1 MNHEY, CDR2 SVGAGI. There are 16 residues in the CDR3. The PCR employed 60 Vbeta primers together with 13 Jbeta primers. Libraries were prepared by immunoSEQ multiplex PCR; TCRdb keeps only in-frame clonotypes and omits some of them. The table has approximately 100,000 clones, about two thirds seen once. Worth noting for this clone: Antigen unknown.

The sequencing input was PBMCs. This sequence joins TRBV6-5 and TRBJ1-1; D not certain. This clonotype was sampled from a female donor in good health and CMV-seronegative. The CDR3 bases are TGTGCCAGCAGTTTGGTGATAGAGGGATCGAGTACTGAAGCTTTCTTT. It translates to CASSLVIEGSSTEAFF.